A single sample gave rise to the 28 T cell receptor beta chains below, sequenced in a study of blood T cell repertoires in COVID-19. TCRdb keeps only in-frame clones here, not all; method: immunoSEQ multiplex PCR. The sample holds 300,000 or so clones, roughly 87% seen once. The sequenced material came from PBMCs or T cells enriched from blood (not recorded which). Receptor source: a woman aged 30 to 39 who had recovered from COVID-19.

The chain combines TRBV7-9 with TRBJ2-3; D gene uncertain. Germline loops: CDR1 SEHNR, CDR2 FQNEAQ (reference sequence). The ends were cut back, 4 bases at V and 4 bases at J, with 15 bases in the middle. The CDR3 spans 15 residues. CDR3 sequence: CASSSTRGQSDTQYF. The CDR3 nucleotides read TGTGCCAGCAGCTCAACCAGAGGCCAGTCAGATACGCAGTATTTT.

The chain couples TRBV18 to TRBJ1-2; tentative D call: TRBD1 (6 bases). Between the trimmed V and J ends, which lost 3 bases and 13 bases, there was a span of 21 bases. This CDR3 is 14 amino acids long. CDR1 and CDR2 from the germline V gene are KGHSH and LQKENI. CDR3 coding DNA: TGTGCCAGCTCACCCCGAGGGGGAGCGAGTTTTCTCACCTTC. As protein: CASSPRGGASFLTF.

V gene TRBV28 combines with J gene TRBJ1-5; 7 nucleotides match TRBD1. This CDR3 is 17 amino acids long. Per the germline V gene, CDR1 is MDHEN and CDR2 is SYDVKM. Trimming cost V 7 bases and J 1 base; bases outside gene matches: 13. CDR3 protein: CASTLDRDSLSNQPQHF. CDR3 DNA: TGTGCCAGCACCCTCGACAGGGACAGTTTGAGCAATCAGCCCCAGCATTTT.

The chain carries TRBV12-3 or TRBV12-4 and TRBJ2-2, with D hard to call. V lost 2 bases and J 7 bases, leaving 8 bases between the germline ends. This CDR3 has 13 amino acids. In nucleotides, the CDR3 is TGTGCCAGCAGTTTACAGGATAACGGGGAGCTGTTTTTT. It encodes CASSLQDNGELFF.

This clone occurred once. In DNA, the CDR3 is TGTGCCAGCAGCTCGGGACAGGGCAGCGAGCCCCAGCATTTT. As protein: CASSSGQGSEPQHF. The chain uses TRBV5-5 and TRBJ1-5; TRBD1 agrees at 9 bases. With 3 bases clipped from V and 8 bases from J, the junction kept 6 bases outside the gene matches. The CDR3 consists of 14 residues. Looked up from germline, CDR1 is SGHKS and CDR2 is YYEKEE (reference sequence).

The chain couples TRBV7-2 to TRBJ1-2, with D maybe TRBD1 (6 bases). The CDR3 runs 14 residues. Germline CDR1 is SGHTA and CDR2 is FQGNSA. Trimming shortened V by 1 base and J by 0 bases, and 6 bases separated the two germline ends. CDR3 bases: TGTGCCAGCAGCTTAGACAGGGCTAACTATGGCTACACCTTC. Protein: CASSLDRANYGYTF. The full variable domain, rest sourced from reference TRBV7-2 and TRBJ1-2, is GAGVSQSPSNKVTEKGKDVELRCDPISGHTALYWYRQSLGQGLEFLIYFQGNSAPDKSGLPSDRFSAERTGGSVSTLTIQRTQQEDSAVYLCASSLDRANYGYTFGSGTRLTVV.

The chain is built from TRBV5-1 and TRBJ1-1; D remains ambiguous. The CDR3 contains 15 residues. Germline V gives CDR1 SGHRS, CDR2 YFSETQ. Trimming shortened V by 5 bases and J by 0 bases, and 14 bases separated the two germline ends. CDR3 DNA sequence: TGCGCCAGCAGTACGGTGACGGGTATGAACACTGAAGCTTTCTTT. Translated: CASSTVTGMNTEAFF.

The rearrangement links TRBV5-5 to TRBJ1-4; no definite D call. Per the germline V gene, CDR1 is SGHKS and CDR2 is YYEKEE (reference sequence). Trimming shortened V by 1 base and J by 6 bases, and 10 bases separated the two germline ends. CDR3 length equals 14 residues. CDR3: CASSLTLSDEKLFF. The CDR3 DNA sequence: TGTGCCAGCAGCTTGACACTATCGGATGAAAAACTGTTTTTT.

The chain employs TRBV7-2 and TRBJ2-7; 7 positions match TRBD2. Germline trimming cut 3 bases from V and 6 bases from J; bases unmatched to any gene: 5. CDR1 SGHTA and CDR2 FQGNSA come from the germline V gene. This CDR3 contains 13 residues. Here the CDR3 DNA reads TGTGCCAGCAGCTTTGGGGGGGACGGCGAGCAGTACTTC. It encodes CASSFGGDGEQYF.

The rearrangement uses TRBV28 and TRBJ2-7, with TRBD1 matching over 7 bases. The CDR3 sequence is 16 residues long. Trimming removed 6 bases from V and 3 bases from J; junction bases left unmatched: 14. Germline V CDR1 and CDR2: MDHEN, SYDVKM. CDR3 bases: TGTGCCAGCAGCCTCGTTCCGGACAGGCCAATCTACGAGCAGTACTTC. Its translation is CASSLVPDRPIYEQYF.

V usage is TRBV28 and J usage is TRBJ2-7; D is possibly TRBD2 (5 bases). The V end lost 2 bases, the J end lost 7 bases, and 12 bases lay between the germline ends. Germline CDR1 MDHEN, CDR2 SYDVKM. The CDR3 spans 13 residues. The CDR3, as DNA: TGTGCCAGCAGTTTAGAGGGCCTGCGGGAGCAGTACTTC. Translated: CASSLEGLREQYF. The full variable domain, in which reference TRBV28 and TRBJ2-7 provide the parts outside the CDR3, is DVKVTQSSRYLVKRTGEKVFLECVQDMDHENMFWYRQDPGLGLRLIYFSYDVKMKEKGDIPEGYSVSREKKERFSLILESASTNQTSMYLCASSLEGLREQYFGPGTRLTVT.

The V call is TRBV7-9, the J call TRBJ2-2; no reliable D call. Germline CDR1 reads SEHNR; CDR2 reads FQNEAQ (reference sequence). The ends were cut back, 2 bases at V and 1 base at J, with 5 bases in the middle. The CDR3 totals 14 residues. Here the CDR3 DNA reads TGTGCCAGCAGCTTACCGTGGAACACCGGGGAGCTGTTTTTT. Protein product: CASSLPWNTGELFF.

This chain joins TRBV11-2 and TRBJ1-2; D ambiguous. Germline loops: CDR1 SGHAT, CDR2 FQNNGV. V was clipped by 0 bases and J by 7 bases, with 6 bases between them. CDR3 length: 12 residues. CDR3 loop: CASSLDFRGYTF. CDR3 nucleotide sequence: TGTGCCAGCAGCTTAGACTTTCGTGGCTACACCTTC.

The CDR3 loop reads CASSRQTLNYGYTF. The CDR3 DNA reads TGTGCCAGCAGCCGACAGACCCTGAACTATGGCTACACCTTC. The chain employs TRBV6-4 and TRBJ1-2, with D maybe TRBD1 (5 bases). The V gene lost 6 bases and the J gene lost 2 bases, with 13 bases spanning the gap. There are 14 residues in the CDR3. Germline assignment: CDR1 MRHNA and CDR2 SNTAGT.

This chain links TRBV24-1 with TRBJ2-5; the D gene is possibly TRBD1 (5 bases). CDR1 is KGHDR, CDR2 SFDVKD, per germline. V lost 2 bases and J 2 bases, leaving 11 bases between the germline ends. The CDR3 is made up of 15 amino acids. The CDR3 region is CATSDWGREQETQYF. For the CDR3, the DNA is TGTGCCACCAGTGATTGGGGCAGGGAACAAGAGACCCAGTACTTC.

The CDR3 region has the DNA TGTGCCAGCAGTTACGGCGTGGGGGCCGGTAATCAGCCCCAGCATTTT. The encoded protein is CASSYGVGAGNQPQHF. The chain joins TRBV6-2 or TRBV6-3 to TRBJ1-5; possibly TRBD1 for D (6 bases). Germline V CDR1 and CDR2: MNHEY, SVGEGT. The CDR3 totals 16 residues. Trimming stripped 2 bases from V and 4 bases from J, with 15 bases between.

This chain joins TRBV24-1 and TRBJ2-2; 15 bases match TRBD2. Germline trimming cut 6 bases from V and 2 bases from J; bases unmatched to any gene: 18. The CDR3 loop spans 22 amino acids. Germline CDR1 reads KGHDR; CDR2 reads SFDVKD. In DNA form, the CDR3 reads TGTGCCACCAGTATTGCTCTTGCTGGGACTAGCGGGGGGTACTCTAACACCGGGGAGCTGTTTTTT. This translates into CATSIALAGTSGGYSNTGELFF.

The V and J genes are TRBV27 and TRBJ1-6, with TRBD1 as a possible D gene (5 bases). Between the trimmed V and J ends, which lost 8 bases and 6 bases, there was a span of 14 bases. CDR1 and CDR2 from the germline V gene are MNHEY and SMNVEV (reference sequence). This CDR3 spans 14 amino acids. The chain's CDR3 is CASAADRVNSPLHF. DNA of the CDR3: TGTGCCAGCGCAGCTGACAGAGTTAATTCACCCCTCCACTTT.

The genes are TRBV11-2 and TRBJ2-6; D possibly corresponds to TRBD2 (5 bases). Trimming removed 2 bases from V and 2 bases from J, with 7 bases in between. There are 15 residues in the CDR3. Germline V lookup: CDR1 SGHAT, CDR2 FQNNGV. The CDR3 DNA reads as TGTGCCAGCAGCTTAACGAGGGCTGGGGCCAACGTCCTGACTTTC. Its protein is CASSLTRAGANVLTF.

The chain recombines TRBV10-3 with TRBJ2-3; TRBD1 might be the D (6 bases). The CDR3 is made up of 15 amino acids. Trimming pared 6 bases from V and 3 bases from J, leaving 16 bases between. From germline, CDR1 is ENHRY and CDR2 SYGVKD. The CDR3 spells CAIRLDRFGTDTQYF. As DNA, the CDR3 is TGTGCCATCAGACTTGACAGGTTCGGGACAGATACGCAGTATTTT.

V is TRBV5-1 and J is TRBJ1-1; D perhaps matches TRBD1 (6 bases). V lost 4 bases to trimming and J lost 0 bases, with 16 bases between them. Germline CDR1 and CDR2: SGHRS and YFSETQ. The CDR3 is 16 residues long. The CDR3 spells CASSPRPGHLNTEAFF. CDR3 coding DNA: TGCGCCAGCAGCCCACGGCCGGGACACTTGAACACTGAAGCTTTCTTT.

CDR3 region: CASSLPTGNYGYTF. The DNA for the CDR3 is TGTGCCAGCAGTTTACCGACAGGAAACTATGGCTACACCTTC. This sequence joins TRBV28 and TRBJ1-2; D may be TRBD1 (6 bases). Germline V gene data show CDR1 as MDHEN and CDR2 as SYDVKM. The CDR3 length is 14 residues. V was clipped by 2 bases and J by 2 bases, with 9 bases between them.

This chain uses TRBV6-5 with TRBJ1-2, with 8 bases identical to TRBD1. Germline CDR1 reads MNHEY; CDR2 reads SVGAGI. The CDR3 spans 15 residues. After removal of 4 bases from V and 3 bases from J, the junction contained 7 bases not matched to a gene. The CDR3 here is CASSSRTGSDYGYTF. As DNA, the CDR3 is TGTGCCAGCAGTTCGCGGACAGGGTCGGACTATGGCTACACCTTC.

The rearrangement uses TRBV27 and TRBJ1-2; 7 bases are shared with TRBD1. The germline V gene has CDR1 MNHEY and CDR2 SMNVEV (reference sequence). J was trimmed by 5 bases and V by 2 bases; bases with no gene match: 11. The CDR3 is made up of 16 amino acids. As DNA, the CDR3 is TGTGCCAGCAGTTTACGGACAGGTCCTAACCCATATGGCTACACCTTC. It translates to CASSLRTGPNPYGYTF.

The chain employs TRBV19 and TRBJ1-5; unclear D gene. Looked up from germline, CDR1 is LNHDA and CDR2 is SQIVND (reference sequence). V was trimmed by 4 bases and J by 7 bases, leaving 8 bases between them. The CDR3 loop spans 12 amino acids. CDR3 loop: CASSTLQQPQHF. The CDR3 region has the DNA TGTGCCAGTAGTACCTTACAGCAGCCCCAGCATTTT.

The chain uses TRBV14 and TRBJ2-7; D perhaps matches TRBD2 (5 bases). The CDR3 extends over 15 amino acids. V was cut by 1 base and J by 5 bases, with 15 bases left in between. Germline loops: CDR1 SGHDN, CDR2 FVKESK. This chain's CDR3 is CASSQARGNNNEQYF. The CDR3 nucleotides are TGTGCCAGCAGCCAAGCCCGGGGTAATAATAACGAGCAGTACTTC.

The CDR3 DNA reads TGTGCCAGTAGTGGTTCGGGTTGGCGGAGCAATCAGCCCCAGCATTTT. Residues: CASSGSGWRSNQPQHF. The chain links TRBV19 to TRBJ1-5, with no clear D. The V gene lost 5 bases and the J gene lost 1 base, with 15 bases spanning the gap. The germline CDR1 and CDR2 sequences are LNHDA and SQIVND (reference sequence). The CDR3 runs to 16 residues.

The rearrangement joins TRBV25-1 to TRBJ1-3, with a weak D call TRBD1 (5 bases). V was cut by 4 bases and J by 0 bases, with 13 bases left in between. Germline assignment: CDR1 MGHDK and CDR2 SYGVNS. CDR3 length: 16 residues. CDR3 coding DNA: TGTGCCAGCAGTGCCCACCGGGGGGGCTCTGGAAACACCATATATTTT. This gives the protein CASSAHRGGSGNTIYF.